Listed below are T cell receptor beta chains from one sample, sequenced in a study of cytomegalovirus exposure and HLA in healthy donors. Using immunoSEQ multiplex PCR, the repertoire was profiled, and TCRdb retains in-frame clones only, with some absent. The sample holds about 82,000 clones; around 92% are singletons and the top ten take approximately 0.69%. Sample: PBMCs. The receptors were gathered from a young man in good health and CMV-seronegative. Each CDR3 is given with its conserved first and last residue. A D gene is named only where the DNA matches it firmly. The listing skips clone size in some rows; elsewhere it reads once, few, many or a size class.

once TRBJ1-1 - TRBV19 TGTGCCAGTAGTATCTTAGGGAATGGAGGCACTGAAGCTTTCTTT CASSILGNGGTEAFF
- TRBJ1-5 TRBD1 TRBV10-3 TGTGCCATCAGTGAGTTTGACAGGGGGAATCAGCCCCAGCATTTT CAISEFDRGNQPQHF
- TRBJ1-1 - TRBV7-9 TGTGCCAGCAGCTTATCCGGGAACACTGAAGCTTTCTTT CASSLSGNTEAFF
- TRBJ2-1 TRBD1 TRBV27 TGTGCCAGCAGTTTATTTGAACAGGGGCCCTACAATGAGCAGTTCTTC CASSLFEQGPYNEQFF
- TRBJ2-7 - TRBV7-2 TGTGCCAGCAGCTTAGCGACTGCGGAGGTTGGCTCCTACGAGCAGTACTTC CASSLATAEVGSYEQYF
- TRBJ1-3 - TRBV2 TGTGCCAGCTACGCCGGAGGGGGAAACACCATATATTTT CASYAGGGNTIYF
once TRBJ2-1 TRBD2 TRBV4-1 TGCGCCAGCAGCCCCCTAGGAGCTAGCGGGGGAACCTACAATGAGCAGTTCTTC CASSPLGASGGTYNEQFF
- TRBJ1-1 - TRBV28 TGTGCCAGCAGTGGGGGCCAGGTGGGGAACACTGAAGCTTTCTTT CASSGGQVGNTEAFF
- TRBJ2-1 - TRBV7-2 TGTGCCAGCAGCTTAATGGCTAGTTTGAATGAGCAGTTCTTC CASSLMASLNEQFF
- TRBJ1-1 - TRBV12-5 TGTGCTAGTGGTTTGGGACAGTTTAGGACTGAAGCTTTCTTT CASGLGQFRTEAFF
- TRBJ1-1 - TRBV4-3 TGCGCCAGCAGCAGGGGGAGTGAAGCTTTCTTT CASSRGSEAFF
- TRBJ2-7 - TRBV27 TGTGCCAGCAGTTTTCACACAGGGAGCTCCTACGAGCAGTACTTC CASSFHTGSSYEQYF
once TRBJ1-2 - TRBV7-9 TGTGCCAGCAGCCCGTTCCGGGGGGAGCTCTATGGCTACACCTTC CASSPFRGELYGYTF